This T cell receptor beta chain was documented in a study of chemoradiotherapy in HPV16-positive cancers (dated by TCRdb to between 2021 and 2022). Concerning the study at large: Functional T-cell assays on cells from two HPV16-positive patients defined candidate HPV-specific T-cell clones and common TCR motifs. The candidate HPV-specific TCRs and motifs were then tracked in TCR repertoires from roughly 86 patients with HPV-related cancers. Whether T-cell immunity against the HPV oncoproteins E6 and E7 changes during chemoradiotherapy and whether survival is affected by this immunity were examined in the study. Here is what the overall study found, with its caveats: Expansion of candidate HPV-specific clones and E7-related TCR motifs was observed in the tumor microenvironment during treatment, whereas no such expansion was observed for non-HPV-specific T cells. In HPV16-positive patients, expansion of HPV-responsive T cells during chemoradiotherapy was found to be associated with improved recurrence-free survival. The functional definition of HPV-specific T cells came from only a couple of HPV16-positive patients, and the survival association was reported for HPV16-positive patients.

Preparation of the library involved the immunoSEQ multiplex PCR assay. TCRdb holds this immuneACCESS table with in-frame rearrangements only. Some clones are missing; in checked studies, unresolved V genes explain under half, and the rest has no known cause. Recorded for this sample are approximately 15,000 clones; approximately 89% of them occurred a single time. The ten largest clones take up roughly 4% of the sample. CDR1 is given as SEHNR and CDR2 as FQNEAQ, both from the germline V gene (reference sequence). CDR3 length: 16 amino acids, cysteine to phenylalanine. Only the CDR3 portion is preserved as DNA: 48 bases, with reading frame beginning at the first base. Repertoires were sampled repeatedly over the course of chemoradiotherapy so that clonal expansion in the tumor microenvironment could be followed. A word on this clone: Its antigen is currently not known. One junction end does not reproduce the germline sequence, and a read error may be involved.

In this chain, TRBV7-9 is recombined with TRBJ2-1, with the D gene possibly TRBD1 or TRBD2, each one fitting 6 bases. The sequencing used tumor tissue, collected from a patient who underwent chemoradiotherapy. The clonotype was recovered from a human donor with HPV-associated anogenital cancer. The sequence in DNA is TGTGCCAGCAGCGTAGCTTCTTACCGGGGGCCCAATGAGCAGTTCTTC. Translation gives CASSVASYRGPNEQFF.